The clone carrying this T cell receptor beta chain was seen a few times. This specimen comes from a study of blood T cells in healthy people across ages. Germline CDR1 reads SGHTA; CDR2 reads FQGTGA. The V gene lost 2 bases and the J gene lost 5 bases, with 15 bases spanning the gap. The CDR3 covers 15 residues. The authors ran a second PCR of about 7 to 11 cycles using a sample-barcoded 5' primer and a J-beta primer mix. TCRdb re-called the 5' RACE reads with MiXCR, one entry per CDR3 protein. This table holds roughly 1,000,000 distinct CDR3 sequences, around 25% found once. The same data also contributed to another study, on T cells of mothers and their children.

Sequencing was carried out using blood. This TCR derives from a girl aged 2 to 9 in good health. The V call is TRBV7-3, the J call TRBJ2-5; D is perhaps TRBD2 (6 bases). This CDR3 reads CASSLEGLLGETQYF. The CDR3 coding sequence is TGTGCCAGCAGCTTAGAGGGACTCCTGGGGGAGACCCAGTACTTC.